The rows below give T cell receptor beta chains drawn from one sample of a study of cytomegalovirus exposure and HLA in healthy donors. The method was immunoSEQ multiplex PCR; TCRdb's version includes in-frame clones alone and lacks a portion of them. This sample has 180,000 or so clones, with over 60% found just once. The material sequenced was PBMCs. These receptors were taken from a man over 45 in good health and CMV-seropositive. Both conserved end residues are part of each CDR3. A D gene is named only where the DNA matches it firmly. Part of the rows lack a size; the others show once, few, many or a class for expanded clones.

.	TRBV9	TRBJ2-1	TRBD2	CASSVAGGGVYNEQFF	TGTGCCAGCAGCGTAGCGGGCGGGGGGGTCTACAATGAGCAGTTCTTC
.	TRBV15	TRBJ1-4	.	CATSRDKGANEKLFF	TGTGCCACCAGCAGAGATAAAGGGGCTAATGAAAAACTGTTTTTT
.	TRBV13	TRBJ2-3	.	CASSVTRNATDTQYF	TGTGCCAGCAGCGTGACTAGGAACGCAACAGATACGCAGTATTTT
.	TRBV6-5	TRBJ2-2	.	CASSLFRETGELFF	TGTGCCAGCAGTCTTTTCCGGGAAACCGGGGAGCTGTTTTTT
.	TRBV4-3	TRBJ2-2	.	CASSPLAGWNTGELFF	TGCGCCAGCAGCCCGCTTGCGGGGTGGAACACCGGGGAGCTGTTTTTT
.	TRBV7-2	TRBJ2-5	TRBD2	CASTLTGGLDGTQYF	TGTGCCAGCACCCTAACGGGGGGGCTGGATGGGACCCAGTACTTC
.	TRBV25-1	TRBJ1-3	TRBD1	CASSVRTGLDTIYF	TGTGCCAGCAGTGTACGGACAGGGTTGGACACCATATATTTT
.	TRBV2	TRBJ2-1	.	CASSDQVPEQFF	TGTGCCAGCAGTGACCAGGTCCCTGAGCAGTTCTTC
few	TRBV7-9	TRBJ1-1	.	CASSPTVSTEAFF	TGTGCCAGCAGCCCAACGGTAAGCACTGAAGCTTTCTTT
once	TRBV2	TRBJ1-1	.	CASSLTAMNTEAFF	TGTGCCAGCAGCCTGACAGCGATGAACACTGAAGCTTTCTTT
.	TRBV7-2	TRBJ1-6	.	CASSLGGGSYNSPLHF	TGTGCCAGCAGCTTAGGGGGAGGGAGCTATAATTCACCCCTCCACTTT
.	TRBV30	TRBJ1-6	.	CAWSVLNSPLHF	TGTGCCTGGAGTGTACTGAATTCACCCCTCCACTTT
.	TRBV7-9	TRBJ2-2	TRBD2	CASTQDIASGGSGELFF	TGTGCCAGCACCCAAGATATCGCTAGCGGGGGATCAGGGGAGCTGTTTTTT
.	TRBV19	TRBJ2-2	.	CASSKFDSTGELFF	TGTGCCAGTAGTAAATTTGACAGCACCGGGGAGCTGTTTTTT
.	TRBV19	TRBJ2-7	.	CASSIGARGTYEQYF	TGTGCCAGTAGTATAGGAGCCCGGGGGACCTACGAGCAGTACTTC
.	TRBV6-6	TRBJ2-3	.	CASGGAAINTQYF	TGTGCCAGCGGGGGGGCCGCTATAAATACGCAGTATTTT
.	TRBV2	TRBJ2-1	TRBD2	CASSVSGGERSSYNEQFF	TGTGCCAGCAGTGTGTCCGGGGGGGAACGCAGCTCCTACAATGAGCAGTTCTTC
.	TRBV5-1	TRBJ2-3	TRBD2	CASSSGTNTDTQYF	TGCGCCAGCAGCTCCGGGACTAACACAGATACGCAGTATTTT
.	TRBV2	TRBJ2-7	TRBD1	CASRIGTGYEQYF	TGTGCCAGCAGGATTGGGACAGGCTACGAGCAGTACTTC
.	TRBV28	TRBJ2-2	TRBD1	CASSLSPGQGAPRGTGELFF	TGTGCCAGCAGTTTATCGCCAGGACAGGGGGCGCCTCGGGGCACCGGGGAGCTGTTTTTT
.	TRBV19	TRBJ1-4	.	CASSIRDKGVEKLFF	TGTGCCAGTAGTATCCGGGACAAAGGCGTCGAAAAACTGTTTTTT
.	TRBV2	TRBJ2-5	.	CASNGGLGETQYF	TGTGCCAGCAATGGCGGGCTGGGGGAGACCCAGTACTTC
.	TRBV6-5	TRBJ2-5	.	CASSSGQVGTQYF	TGTGCCAGCAGTTCCGGACAAGTGGGGACCCAGTACTTC
few	TRBV5-5	TRBJ1-5	.	CASSVELYQPQHF	TGTGCCAGCAGCGTCGAGTTATATCAGCCCCAGCATTTT
.	TRBV28	TRBJ1-2	TRBD1	CASRRDRGNYGYTF	TGTGCCAGCAGGAGGGACAGGGGAAACTATGGCTACACCTTC
.	TRBV4-2	TRBJ2-3	.	CASSQEGAVSSDTQYF	TGTGCCAGCAGCCAAGAAGGGGCCGTTTCGTCAGATACGCAGTATTTT
.	TRBV4-1	TRBJ1-2	.	CASSQGGGYGYTF	TGCGCCAGCAGCCAGGGGGGAGGATATGGCTACACCTTC
.	TRBV19	TRBJ1-1	.	CASSMSGGVTEAFF	TGTGCCAGTAGTATGTCCGGCGGGGTCACTGAAGCTTTCTTT
once	TRBV4-2	TRBJ2-1	TRBD2	CASSQEGLAGGHYNEQFF	TGTGCCAGCAGCCAAGAGGGACTAGCGGGGGGACACTACAATGAGCAGTTCTTC